Below are 3 T cell receptor beta chains sequenced from a single sample in a study of blood T cell repertoires in COVID-19. Sequencing was performed with immunoSEQ multiplex PCR; in TCRdb, only in-frame clones are kept and a portion is missing. The sample lists 210,000 or so clones, more than 75% occurring once. Sequenced input: PBMCs or T cells enriched from blood (not recorded which). These receptors originate from a woman between 35 and 50 years old with acute COVID-19.

The V call is TRBV29-1, the J call TRBJ2-7, with a tentative D call TRBD2 (6 bases). The CDR3 sequence is 15 residues long. Trimming stripped 6 bases from V and 1 base from J, with 19 bases between. The germline V gene encodes CDR1 SQVTM and CDR2 ANQGSEA. The CDR3 protein is CSVSPESGPSYEQYF. The CDR3 nucleotides are TGCAGCGTCTCCCCCGAGAGCGGGCCTTCCTACGAGCAGTACTTC.

The chain couples TRBV3-1 (or the pseudogene TRBV3-2) to TRBJ1-1; 7 bases map to TRBD1. V gave up 1 base and J gave up 6 bases; unmatched junction bases: 8. CDR3 length: 15 residues. From germline, CDR1 is LGHDT and CDR2 YNNKEL (reference sequence). DNA of the CDR3: TGTGCCAGCAGCCAAGCGGACAGGTTGAAGGCTGAAGCTTTCTTT. It specifies CASSQADRLKAEAFF.

The rearrangement links TRBV6-5 to TRBJ1-2; D not certain. V lost 7 bases to trimming and J lost 9 bases, with 15 bases between them. The CDR3 covers 12 residues. From germline, CDR1 is MNHEY and CDR2 SVGAGI. CDR3 sequence (DNA): TGTGCCAGCAAAAAGGAAGGCGGGCGCTACACCTTC. This encodes CASKKEGGRYTF.